A single sample gave rise to the 9 T cell receptor beta chains below, sequenced in a study of post-analysis software for immune sequencing data. Study-wide points: Roughly five TRBV segments, including TRBV5-6, TRBV5-1 and TRBV20-1, were more frequent in patients than controls.

No antigen has been identified for these receptors. Sequencing libraries made from TCR beta cDNA carried unique molecular identifiers. TCRdb fed the PCR reads into MiXCR, producing one record per CDR3 protein. This sample yields around 400,000 distinct CDR3 sequences, of which less than 40% are seen a single time; about an eighth belongs to the top ten. Sequencing used blood. These receptors came from a girl aged 10 to 17 with multiple sclerosis.

This clonotype appeared many times. V usage is TRBV6-1 and J usage is TRBJ2-1; no clear D. V lost 4 bases to trimming and J lost 3 bases, with 16 bases between them. The CDR3 runs 16 residues. Germline V lookup: CDR1 MNHNS, CDR2 SASEGT. This CDR3 reads CASSARIALRYNEQFF. CDR3 nucleotide sequence: TGTGCCAGCAGTGCCCGTATCGCTCTCCGCTACAATGAGCAGTTCTTC.

For the CDR3, the DNA is TGTGCCAGCAGTACACTTTTTGGCCCGGGTGAGCAGTACTTC. Translating gives CASSTLFGPGEQYF. The chain has TRBV6-6 and TRBJ2-5; D gene uncertain. The ends were cut back, 5 bases at V and 11 bases at J, with 21 bases in the middle. Germline V gene sequence: CDR1 MNHNY, CDR2 SVGAGI (reference sequence). The CDR3 sequence is 14 residues long.

This chain links TRBV6-2 or TRBV6-3 with TRBJ2-1, with D tentatively TRBD1 or TRBD2 (5 bases each). V was cut by 10 bases and J by 0 bases, with 16 bases left in between. This CDR3 comprises 15 residues. Germline V gene sequence: CDR1 MNHEY, CDR2 SVGEGT. The CDR3 DNA sequence: TGTGCCAACATCGGTTCAGGGAGCTCCTACAATGAGCAGTTCTTC. Translating it yields CANIGSGSSYNEQFF.

This clonotype came up a few times. V and J are TRBV12-3 or TRBV12-4 and TRBJ2-7; 8 bases match TRBD1. The CDR3 contains 15 residues. V trimming: 5 bases; J trimming: 0 bases; junction bases outside the gene matches: 6. The CDR3 DNA sequence: TGTGCCAGCAGTCCCAGGGGGCAGAGCTCCTACGAGCAGTACTTC. Translated: CASSPRGQSSYEQYF.

This clonotype was counted only a few times. This rearrangement joins TRBV6-2 or TRBV6-3 to TRBJ1-2; no reliable D call. The CDR3 spans 14 residues. With 5 bases removed from V and 8 bases from J, the gap between germline ends came to 18 bases. Germline V gives CDR1 MNHEY, CDR2 SVGEGT. Here the CDR3 reads CASSGSVRTVGYTF. The DNA for the CDR3 is TGTGCCAGCAGTGGATCGGTCCGGACGGTGGGCTACACCTTC.

This clonotype showed up just a few times. This sequence joins TRBV7-9 and TRBJ1-2; TRBD1 might be the D (6 bases). This CDR3 region has 13 residues. Per the germline V gene, CDR1 is SEHNR and CDR2 is FQNEAQ (reference sequence). V was shortened by 1 base and J by 3 bases, with 6 bases between the two germline ends. CDR3 sequence: CASSLGQDYGYTF. CDR3 bases: TGTGCCAGCAGCTTAGGACAGGACTATGGCTACACCTTC.

This clonotype was seen repeatedly, ten times or more. The chain combines TRBV29-1 with TRBJ1-2; 7 bases are shared with TRBD1. CDR3 length: 13 amino acids. V shed 5 bases and J 4 bases; nucleotides not matched to a gene: 7. Germline V gene data show CDR1 as SQVTM and CDR2 as ANQGSEA. CDR3 coding DNA: TGCAGCGTTCCGCAGGGGGACTCCTATGGCTACACCTTC. Translated: CSVPQGDSYGYTF.

This clonotype was picked up many times. This chain uses TRBV6-5 with TRBJ2-7; no clear D gene. The germline CDR1 and CDR2 sequences are MNHEY and SVGAGI. This CDR3 contains 12 residues. V was clipped by 4 bases and J by 2 bases, with 6 bases between them. The DNA for the CDR3 is TGTGCCAGCAGTTCCGACACCTACGAGCAGTACTTC. Translating it yields CASSSDTYEQYF.

This clonotype has a handful of counts. This rearrangement joins TRBV12-3 or TRBV12-4 to TRBJ1-6, with 7 bases that match TRBD1. V lost 3 bases and J lost 11; bases outside the gene matches: 7. The CDR3 contains 14 residues. This chain's CDR3 is CASSFDRAETPLHF. The CDR3 region has the DNA TGTGCCAGCAGTTTCGACAGGGCGGAGACACCCCTCCACTTT.